In its sample, the clone carrying this T cell receptor beta chain was seen a few times. Tagging with unique molecular identifiers was applied to individual cDNA molecules. Each CDR3 protein is one row after TCRdb ran MiXCR on the 5' RACE reads. This repertoire shows 95,000 to 100,000 distinct CDR3 sequences, around 10% found once; its top ten account for around 5.1%. CDR1 is DFQATT, CDR2 SNEGSKA, per germline (reference sequence). V lost 1 base, J lost 7 bases, and 8 bases lay in between. This CDR3 contains 12 residues. These data come from a study of early T cells in non-severe SARS-CoV-2 infection. About the study: Sequencing targeted bulk RNA from unsorted whole blood, leaving chains unpaired.

The sequenced material came from whole blood. This chain connects TRBV20-1 to TRBJ1-5; possibly TRBD1 for D (6 bases). The sequence was obtained from an adult who was a healthcare worker with PCR-confirmed SARS-CoV-2 infection or an uninfected control (not recorded which). The CDR3 spells CSARGGGQPQHF. The CDR3 DNA reads TGCAGTGCTAGAGGGGGGGGCCAGCCCCAGCATTTT.